The present T cell receptor (beta chain) was sequenced within a study of cytomegalovirus exposure and HLA in healthy donors. Trimming took off 7 bases at V and 1 base at J, with 14 bases between the two ends. The germline CDR1 and CDR2 sequences are SGHRS and YFSETQ. This CDR3 is 14 amino acids long. Amplification used 60 Vbeta primers and 13 Jbeta primers. TCRdb keeps only in-frame clones here, not all; method: immunoSEQ multiplex PCR. There are under 150,000 clones in the sample; over 65% occur only once, and more than 1.5% lies in the top ten. This TCR came from a man between 18 and 35 years old in good health and CMV-seronegative. Material for sequencing was PBMCs. This chain joins TRBV5-1 and TRBJ2-5; maybe TRBD1 (6 bases). CDR3 region: CASQTGWGQETQYF. The CDR3, as DNA: TGCGCCAGCCAGACAGGTTGGGGCCAAGAGACCCAGTACTTC. Full variable domain (remainder filled in from reference TRBV5-1 and TRBJ2-5): KAGVTQTPRYLIKTRGQQVTLSCSPISGHRSVSWYQQTPGQGLQFLFEYFSETQRNKGNFPGRFSGRQFSNSRSEMNVSTLELGDSALYLCASQTGWGQETQYFGPGTRLLVL.